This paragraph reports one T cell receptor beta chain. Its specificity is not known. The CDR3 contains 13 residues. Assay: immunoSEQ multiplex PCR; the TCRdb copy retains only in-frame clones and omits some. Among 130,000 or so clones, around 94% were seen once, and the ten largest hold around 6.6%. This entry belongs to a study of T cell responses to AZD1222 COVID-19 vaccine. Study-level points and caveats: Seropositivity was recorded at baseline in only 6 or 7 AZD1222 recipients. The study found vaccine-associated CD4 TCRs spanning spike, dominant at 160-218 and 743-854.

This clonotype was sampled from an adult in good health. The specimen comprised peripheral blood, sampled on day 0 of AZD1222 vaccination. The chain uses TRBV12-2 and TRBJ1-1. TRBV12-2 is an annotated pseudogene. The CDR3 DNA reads TGTGCAAGTCGCTTAATAGCGAACACTGAAGCTTTCTTT. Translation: CASRLIANTEAFF.